This T cell receptor beta chain was recorded in a study of T cell clusters in autoimmune cytopenias. Study in general: TRB sequencing had a median around 51,000 reads and about 2,400 distinct clonotypes per sample.

Each sample's input was roughly 230 ng genomic DNA, 30,000 to 45,000 genome equivalents. Germline V gene lookup returns CDR1 LNHDA and CDR2 SQIVND (reference sequence). The length of the CDR3 is 15 residues. One tube held mixed TRB-A and TRB-B primer pools for touch-down PCR. TCRdb re-called the multiplex PCR reads; every CDR3 protein appears as one record, without DNA. This listing includes 3,500 or so distinct CDR3 sequences. This clonotype counts as medium-sized (0.01 to 0.1%) by frequency. Sequencing used peripheral blood. The clonotype was recovered from a human donor with an autoimmune cytopenia, with autoimmune hepatitis or in good health (not recorded which). The chain is built from TRBV19 and TRBJ1-2. The CDR3: CASSIAAGLYYGYTF.